These T cell receptor beta chains were read from a single sample in a study of beta chain features in type 1 diabetes. Only in-frame clones appear in the TCRdb table, and some are missing; sequencing was by immunoSEQ multiplex PCR. The data show more than 300,000 clones, with roughly a tenth seen just once and roughly 0.54% held by the top ten. Material: central memory CD4+ T cells from blood. These receptors were collected from a man aged 25 to 45 with type 1 diabetes. Both conserved end residues are part of each CDR3. D genes are given only for firm matches. Clone size is stated in some rows and not others, as once, few, many or a class when expanded.

V gene,J gene,D gene,clone size,CDR3 length,CDR3 protein,CDR3 DNA
TRBV6-5,TRBJ2-3,NA,NA,14,CASSYPGPGDTQYF,TGTGCCAGCAGTTACCCAGGACCGGGAGATACGCAGTATTTT
TRBV19,TRBJ2-3,TRBD2,NA,17,CASSMQLAGGYTDTQYF,TGTGCCAGTAGTATGCAACTAGCGGGAGGCTACACAGATACGCAGTATTTT
TRBV5-1,TRBJ2-1,TRBD1,few,15,CASSTRQGAYNEQFF,TGCGCCAGCAGCACTCGACAGGGGGCCTACAATGAGCAGTTCTTC
TRBV4-3,TRBJ2-5,TRBD1,NA,13,CASSHNRGETQYF,TGCGCCAGCAGCCATAACAGGGGGGAGACCCAGTACTTC
TRBV5-6,TRBJ2-7,TRBD1,few,16,CASSRDRDTGFYEQYF,TGTGCCAGCAGTCGCGACAGGGATACGGGATTCTACGAGCAGTACTTC
TRBV6-6,TRBJ2-7,NA,few,15,CASSPSDGQIYEQYF,TGTGCCAGCAGTCCTTCTGACGGGCAGATCTACGAGCAGTACTTC
TRBV7-6,TRBJ2-3,NA,NA,14,CASSLAVSYDTQYF,TGTGCCAGCAGCTTAGCCGTCAGTTACGATACGCAGTATTTT
TRBV6-5,TRBJ2-7,TRBD2,NA,16,CASSYSSGRGLYEQYF,TGTGCCAGCAGTTACTCTAGCGGGAGGGGGCTCTACGAGCAGTACTTC
TRBV7-2,TRBJ1-1,NA,many,15,CASSFSASMNTEAFF,TGTGCCAGCAGCTTTTCAGCATCAATGAACACTGAAGCTTTCTTT
TRBV28,TRBJ1-5,NA,NA,13,CASSLSGNQPQHF,TGTGCCAGCAGTTTATCTGGTAATCAGCCCCAGCATTTT
TRBV7-9,TRBJ2-3,NA,NA,12,CASSLDTDTQYF,TGTGCCAGCAGCTTGGACACAGATACGCAGTATTTT
TRBV28,TRBJ1-2,NA,NA,13,CASSSDSNYGYTF,TGTGCCAGCAGTTCTGACAGTAACTATGGCTACACCTTC
TRBV6-1,TRBJ1-1,TRBD1,few,15,CASTLGQGGNTEAFF,TGTGCCAGCACCCTCGGACAGGGCGGGAACACTGAAGCTTTCTTT
TRBV10-3,TRBJ2-5,TRBD1,many,14,CATAPSGQQETQYF,TGTGCCACCGCACCGTCGGGACAGCAAGAGACCCAGTACTTC
TRBV9,TRBJ2-5,NA,NA,13,CASSVSARETQYF,TGTGCCAGCAGCGTTAGCGCACGAGAGACCCAGTACTTC
TRBV30,TRBJ2-1,NA,few,14,CAWTQGRAYNEQFF,TGTGCCTGGACACAGGGTAGGGCCTACAATGAGCAGTTCTTC
TRBV7-3,TRBJ2-1,NA,NA,14,CASSLAPSYNEQFF,TGTGCCAGCAGTCTGGCTCCCTCTTACAATGAGCAGTTCTTC
TRBV5-1,TRBJ2-3,TRBD1,few,16,CASSLVEGAVADTQYF,TGCGCCAGCAGCTTGGTAGAGGGGGCCGTTGCAGATACGCAGTATTTT
TRBV7-2,TRBJ2-3,NA,NA,16,CASSSAEGGFTDTQYF,TGTGCCAGCAGCTCCGCGGAGGGGGGCTTCACAGATACGCAGTATTTT
TRBV7-2,TRBJ2-5,NA,few,14,CASSSPGGRETQYF,TGTGCCAGCAGCTCCCCCGGGGGCCGAGAGACCCAGTACTTC
TRBV6-1,TRBJ1-5,NA,NA,14,CASSQVYSNQPQHF,TGTGCCAGCAGCCAAGTGTATAGCAATCAGCCCCAGCATTTT
TRBV28,TRBJ1-5,TRBD1,many,14,CAITGGVEDQPQHF,TGTGCCATCACAGGGGGCGTCGAGGATCAGCCCCAGCATTTT
TRBV7-2,TRBJ1-5,TRBD1,few,15,CASSARTGEGQPQHF,TGTGCCAGCAGCGCCCGGACAGGGGAAGGTCAGCCCCAGCATTTT
TRBV2,TRBJ2-5,NA,few,16,CASSENLASAGETQYF,TGTGCCAGCAGTGAAAACTTGGCCTCAGCGGGCGAGACCCAGTACTTC
TRBV7-2,TRBJ2-2,TRBD2,few,15,CASSQRGDDTGELFF,TGTGCCAGCAGCCAACGGGGGGATGACACCGGGGAGCTGTTTTTT
TRBV5-4,TRBJ2-7,NA,NA,14,CASSLDLWDDEQYF,TGTGCCAGCAGCCTGGACTTGTGGGATGACGAGCAGTACTTC
TRBV19,TRBJ2-7,TRBD2,few,15,CASSPLAGGLYEQYF,TGTGCCAGTAGTCCTCTGGCGGGAGGTTTGTACGAGCAGTACTTC
TRBV28,TRBJ2-5,NA,many,13,CASSLGGQETQYF,TGTGCCAGCAGTTTAGGGGGCCAAGAGACCCAGTACTTC
TRBV7-8,TRBJ2-3,NA,few,13,CASSSPGRDTQYF,TGTGCCAGCAGCTCCCCGGGACGCGATACGCAGTATTTT
TRBV2,TRBJ2-2,TRBD1,NA,17,CASSQQGGHTNTGELFF,TGTGCCAGCAGTCAACAGGGGGGACATACGAACACCGGGGAGCTGTTTTTT
TRBV29-1,TRBJ2-1,NA,few,15,CSVEGASGSYNEQFF,TGCAGCGTTGAGGGGGCTAGCGGATCCTACAATGAGCAGTTCTTC
TRBV5-8,TRBJ2-3,NA,many,14,CASSRRAGLDTQYF,TGTGCCAGCAGCCGCCGGGCCGGTCTCGATACGCAGTATTTT
TRBV28,TRBJ2-7,NA,few,12,CASTTLHGQQYF,TGTGCCAGCACCACCCTTCATGGACAGCAGTACTTC
TRBV5-1,TRBJ2-1,NA,NA,14,CASSQGTSYNEQFF,TGCGCCAGCAGCCAGGGGACTTCCTACAATGAGCAGTTCTTC
TRBV28,TRBJ2-7,TRBD2,few,17,CASSLLLGTSFAYEQYF,TGTGCCAGCAGTTTACTACTTGGGACTAGCTTCGCCTACGAGCAGTACTTC
TRBV19,TRBJ2-3,NA,NA,16,CASSRSGIAGTDTQYF,TGTGCCAGTAGCCGATCGGGGATAGCGGGCACAGATACGCAGTATTTT
TRBV10-1,TRBJ2-2,NA,NA,15,CASKEGAQGTGELFF,TGCGCCAGCAAGGAAGGGGCGCAGGGCACCGGGGAGCTGTTTTTT
TRBV9,TRBJ1-2,TRBD1,NA,16,CASSPHVRQGDYGYTF,TGTGCCAGCAGCCCTCACGTTCGACAGGGAGACTATGGCTACACCTTC
TRBV5-5,TRBJ2-1,NA,NA,15,CASSSDGQRYNEQFF,TGTGCCAGCAGCTCCGACGGGCAGAGATACAATGAGCAGTTCTTC
TRBV7-7,TRBJ2-2,TRBD2,NA,16,CASSLFLAGNTGELFF,TGTGCCAGCAGCTTGTTTCTAGCGGGGAACACCGGGGAGCTGTTTTTT
TRBV19,TRBJ2-3,NA,NA,13,CASRSLGSDTQYF,TGTGCCAGTAGATCCCTAGGGTCAGATACGCAGTATTTT
TRBV6-5,TRBJ1-2,NA,few,13,CASSEGGDYGYTF,TGTGCCAGCAGTGAAGGGGGAGACTATGGCTACACCTTC
TRBV9,TRBJ2-1,TRBD2,NA,14,CASSTSSGSNEQFF,TGTGCCAGCAGCACGTCTAGCGGGAGTAATGAGCAGTTCTTC
TRBV11-2,TRBJ1-1,TRBD1,once,14,CASSSPRGRAEAFF,TGTGCCAGCAGCTCGCCCAGGGGGAGAGCTGAAGCTTTCTTT
TRBV19,TRBJ2-3,NA,NA,14,CASKASLNTDTQYF,TGTGCCAGTAAAGCTAGTCTTAACACAGATACGCAGTATTTT
TRBV18,TRBJ2-7,NA,few,15,CASSPPSSRGHEQYF,TGTGCCAGCTCACCACCGTCCAGCAGGGGCCACGAGCAGTACTTC
TRBV10-3,TRBJ2-5,NA,few,14,CAIRPGRDQETQYF,TGTGCCATCAGGCCGGGACGGGACCAAGAGACCCAGTACTTC